The clone carrying this T cell receptor (beta chain) was found many times. Its antigen is unknown. The CDR3 has 12 residues. V was shortened by 3 bases and J by 5 bases, with 7 bases between the two germline ends. These data belong to a study of identical twins. The cDNA had a unique molecular identifier and a template-switch universal primer site. Using its own MiXCR run on the 5' RACE reads, TCRdb lists one record per CDR3 protein. The sample gives about 570,000 distinct CDR3 sequences, around a tenth of which show up once; 2.5% to 3.5% is in the top ten. Notes on the study in general: Weaker excess twin sharing was observed in beta out-of-frame sequences. Models underestimated how often monozygotic twins shared out-of-frame TCR alpha. Conclusions were based on cross-sectional statistical analysis, without following the same donors.

This sample was shared with a second study, whose subject was yellow fever vaccine responses in identical twins.

Sequencing used PBMCs. The rearrangement links TRBV12-3 or TRBV12-4 to TRBJ1-1; no clear D gene. The sequence was collected from a woman in her late teens or twenties in good health. Written as DNA, the CDR3 is TGTGCCAGCAGTTTGAGGGAGACTGAAGCTTTCTTT. Translating gives CASSLRETEAFF.